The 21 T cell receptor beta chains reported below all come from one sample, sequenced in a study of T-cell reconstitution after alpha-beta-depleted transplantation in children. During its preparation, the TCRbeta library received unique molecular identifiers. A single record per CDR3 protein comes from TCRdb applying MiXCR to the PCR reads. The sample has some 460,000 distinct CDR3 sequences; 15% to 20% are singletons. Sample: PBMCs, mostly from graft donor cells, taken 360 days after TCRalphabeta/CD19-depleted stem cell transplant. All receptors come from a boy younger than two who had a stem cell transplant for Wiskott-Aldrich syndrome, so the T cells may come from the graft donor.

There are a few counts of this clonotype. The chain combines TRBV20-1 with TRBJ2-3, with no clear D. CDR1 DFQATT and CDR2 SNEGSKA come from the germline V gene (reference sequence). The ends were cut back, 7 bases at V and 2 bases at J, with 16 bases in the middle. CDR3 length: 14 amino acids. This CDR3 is CSEAAVAFTDTQYF. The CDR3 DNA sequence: TGCAGTGAGGCCGCGGTAGCTTTCACAGATACGCAGTATTTT.

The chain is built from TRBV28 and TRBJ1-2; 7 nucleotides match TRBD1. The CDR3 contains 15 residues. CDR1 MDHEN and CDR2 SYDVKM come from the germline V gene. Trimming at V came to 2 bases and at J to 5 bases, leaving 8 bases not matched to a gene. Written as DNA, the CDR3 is TGTGCCAGCAGTTTACCCCACCCAGGGGGTTATGGCTACACCTTC. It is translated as CASSLPHPGGYGYTF.

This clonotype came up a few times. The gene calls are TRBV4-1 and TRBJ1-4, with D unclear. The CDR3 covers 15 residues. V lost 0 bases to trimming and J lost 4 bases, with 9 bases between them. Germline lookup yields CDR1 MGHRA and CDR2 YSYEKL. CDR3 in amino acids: CASSQDSQNNEKLFF. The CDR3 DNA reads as TGCGCCAGCAGCCAAGATTCACAGAATAATGAAAAACTGTTTTTT.

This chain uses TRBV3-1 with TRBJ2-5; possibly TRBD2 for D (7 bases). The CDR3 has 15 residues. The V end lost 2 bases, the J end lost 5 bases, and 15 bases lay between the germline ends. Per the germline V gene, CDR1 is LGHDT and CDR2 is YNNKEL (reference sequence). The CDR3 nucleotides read TGTGCCAGCAGCCAACGGGGGGCACGTCCGGAGACCCAGTACTTC. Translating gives CASSQRGARPETQYF.

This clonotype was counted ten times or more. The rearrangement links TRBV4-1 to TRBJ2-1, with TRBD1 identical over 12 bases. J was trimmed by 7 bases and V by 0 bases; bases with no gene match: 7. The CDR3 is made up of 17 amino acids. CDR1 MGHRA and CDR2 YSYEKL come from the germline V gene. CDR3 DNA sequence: TGCGCCAGCAGCCAAGATGAGGGACAGGGGGCGCAAAATGAGCAGTTCTTC. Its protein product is CASSQDEGQGAQNEQFF.

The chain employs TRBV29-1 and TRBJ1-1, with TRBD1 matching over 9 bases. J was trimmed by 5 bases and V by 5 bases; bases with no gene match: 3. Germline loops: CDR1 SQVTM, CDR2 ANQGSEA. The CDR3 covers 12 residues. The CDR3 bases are TGCAGCGTTAGGGACAGGGTGACTGAAGCTTTCTTT. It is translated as CSVRDRVTEAFF.

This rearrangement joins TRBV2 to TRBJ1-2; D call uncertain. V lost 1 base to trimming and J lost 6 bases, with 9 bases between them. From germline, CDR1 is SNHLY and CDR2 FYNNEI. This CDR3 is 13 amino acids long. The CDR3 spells CASSEGRKDGYTF. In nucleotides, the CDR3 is TGTGCCAGCAGTGAAGGCAGAAAGGATGGCTACACCTTC.

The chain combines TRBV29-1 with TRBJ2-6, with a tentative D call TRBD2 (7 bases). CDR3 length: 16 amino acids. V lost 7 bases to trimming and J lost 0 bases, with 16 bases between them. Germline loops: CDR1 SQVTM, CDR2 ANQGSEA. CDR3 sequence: CSAGGQSLSGANVLTF. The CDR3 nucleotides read TGCAGCGCCGGGGGGCAGTCCCTCTCTGGGGCCAACGTCCTGACTTTC.

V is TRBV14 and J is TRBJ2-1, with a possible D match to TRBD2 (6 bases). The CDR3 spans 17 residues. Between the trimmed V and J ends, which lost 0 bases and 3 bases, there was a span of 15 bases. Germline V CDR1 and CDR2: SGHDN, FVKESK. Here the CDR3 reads CASSQDGDWRSYNEQFF. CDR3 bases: TGTGCCAGCAGCCAAGATGGGGACTGGCGGAGCTACAATGAGCAGTTCTTC.

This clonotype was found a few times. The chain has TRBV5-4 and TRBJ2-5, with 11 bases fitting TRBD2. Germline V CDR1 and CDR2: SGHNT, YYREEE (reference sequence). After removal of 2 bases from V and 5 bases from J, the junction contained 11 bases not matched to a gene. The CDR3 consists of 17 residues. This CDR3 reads CASSLDFRLAGSETQYF. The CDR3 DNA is TGTGCCAGCAGCTTAGACTTTAGACTAGCGGGGTCGGAGACCCAGTACTTC. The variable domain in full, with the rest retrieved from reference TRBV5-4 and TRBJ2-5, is ETGVTQSPTHLIKTRGQQVTLRCSSQSGHNTVSWYQQALGQGPQFIFQYYREEENGRGNFPPRFSGLQFPNYSSELNVNALELDDSALYLCASSLDFRLAGSETQYFGPGTRLLVL.

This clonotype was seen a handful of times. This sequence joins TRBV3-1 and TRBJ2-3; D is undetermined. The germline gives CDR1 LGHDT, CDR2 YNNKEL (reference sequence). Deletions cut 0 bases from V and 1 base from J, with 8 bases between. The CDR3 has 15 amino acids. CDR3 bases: TGTGCCAGCAGCCAAGACCCTCTGCGCACAGATACGCAGTATTTT. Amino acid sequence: CASSQDPLRTDTQYF.

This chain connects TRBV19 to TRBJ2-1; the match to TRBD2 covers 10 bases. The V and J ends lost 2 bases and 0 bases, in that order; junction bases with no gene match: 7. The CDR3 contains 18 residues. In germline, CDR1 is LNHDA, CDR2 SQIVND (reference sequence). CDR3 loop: CASSIKKSSGGSYNEQFF. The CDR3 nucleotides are TGTGCCAGTAGTATAAAAAAGTCTAGCGGGGGCTCCTACAATGAGCAGTTCTTC.

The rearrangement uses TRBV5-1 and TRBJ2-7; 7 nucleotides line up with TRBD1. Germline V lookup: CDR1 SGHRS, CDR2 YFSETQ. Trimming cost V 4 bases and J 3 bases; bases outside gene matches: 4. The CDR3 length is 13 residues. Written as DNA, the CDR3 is TGCGCCAGCAGCGGGGACAGAAACTACGAGCAGTACTTC. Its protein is CASSGDRNYEQYF.

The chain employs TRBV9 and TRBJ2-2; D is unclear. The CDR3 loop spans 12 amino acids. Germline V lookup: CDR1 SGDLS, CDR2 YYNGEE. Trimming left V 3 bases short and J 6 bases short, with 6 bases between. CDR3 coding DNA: TGTGCCAGCAGCGGTCGCCCCGGGGAGCTGTTTTTT. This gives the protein CASSGRPGELFF.

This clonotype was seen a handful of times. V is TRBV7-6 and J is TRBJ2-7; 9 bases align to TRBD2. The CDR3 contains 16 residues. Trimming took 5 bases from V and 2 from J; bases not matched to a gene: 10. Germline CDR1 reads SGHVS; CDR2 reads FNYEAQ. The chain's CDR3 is CASSRFSGSFPYEQYF. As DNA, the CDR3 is TGTGCCAGCAGCCGCTTTAGCGGGAGCTTCCCCTACGAGCAGTACTTC.

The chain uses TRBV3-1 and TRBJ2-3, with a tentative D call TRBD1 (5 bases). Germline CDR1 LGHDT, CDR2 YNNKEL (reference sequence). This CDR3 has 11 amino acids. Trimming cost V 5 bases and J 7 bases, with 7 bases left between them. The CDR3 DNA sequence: TGTGCCAGCAGCAGGACAAATACGCAGTATTTT. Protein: CASSRTNTQYF.

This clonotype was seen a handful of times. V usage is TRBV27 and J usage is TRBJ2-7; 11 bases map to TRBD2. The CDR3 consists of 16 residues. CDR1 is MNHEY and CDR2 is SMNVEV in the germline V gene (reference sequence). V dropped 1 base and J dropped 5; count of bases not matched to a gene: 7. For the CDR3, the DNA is TGTGCCAGCAGTTTATTATCTAGCGGGGGGCCCCACGAGCAGTACTTC. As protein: CASSLLSSGGPHEQYF.

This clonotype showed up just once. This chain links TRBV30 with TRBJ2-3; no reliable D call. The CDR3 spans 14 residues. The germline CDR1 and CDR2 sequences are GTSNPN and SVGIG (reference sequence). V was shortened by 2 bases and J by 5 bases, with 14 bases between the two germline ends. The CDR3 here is CAWSQQWVQDTQYF. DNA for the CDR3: TGTGCCTGGAGTCAACAATGGGTGCAAGATACGCAGTATTTT.

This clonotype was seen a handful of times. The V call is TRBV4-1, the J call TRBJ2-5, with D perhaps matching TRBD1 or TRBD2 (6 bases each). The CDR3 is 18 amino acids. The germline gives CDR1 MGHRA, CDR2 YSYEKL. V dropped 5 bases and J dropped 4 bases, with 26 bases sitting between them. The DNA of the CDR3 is TGCGCCAGCAGCTTGCTGCCTGCGGGGTCGAAAGGGGGAGAGACCCAGTACTTC. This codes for CASSLLPAGSKGGETQYF.

The CDR3 sequence: CASRLLMGPQAGTEAFF. The CDR3 DNA reads as TGTGCCAGCAGGCTCCTTATGGGCCCCCAGGCGGGAACTGAAGCTTTCTTT. The chain employs TRBV12-3 or TRBV12-4 and TRBJ1-1; D is ambiguous. The V end was cut by 6 bases, the J end by 5 bases, with 25 bases between. CDR3 length: 17 amino acids.

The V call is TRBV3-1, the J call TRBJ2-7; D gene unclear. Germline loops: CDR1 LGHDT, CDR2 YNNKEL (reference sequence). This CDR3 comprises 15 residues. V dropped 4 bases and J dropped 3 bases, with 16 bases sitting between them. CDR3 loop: CASSRHLTGNYEQYF. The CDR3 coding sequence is TGTGCCAGCAGCCGACATTTGACTGGGAACTACGAGCAGTACTTC.